These T cell receptor beta chains were read from a single sample in a study of blood T cell repertoires in COVID-19. The data were produced by immunoSEQ multiplex PCR, yet TCRdb's version contains in-frame clones alone and is incomplete. The data show more than 85,000 clones, with roughly 92% seen just once and under 2% held by the top ten. The sample comprised peripheral blood. Every receptor here comes from a woman between 50 and 59 years old with COVID-19, enrolled during active disease. The CDR3 runs from the conserved cysteine through the conserved F or W. Each record gives: V gene, D gene, J gene, clone size, CDR3 DNA, CDR3 protein. The D gene is left open where the match is weak. Expanded clones are given a class, and other clones once, few, many or no size at all.

v_gene: TRBV6-5; d_gene: NA; j_gene: TRBJ1-4; abundance: NA; CDR3nt: TGTGCCAGCAGCAGACAGGTCTTTACCTTCGGACTGTTTTTT; CDR3aa: CASSRQVFTFGLFF
v_gene: TRBV28; d_gene: TRBD1; j_gene: TRBJ2-1; abundance: NA; CDR3nt: TGTGCCAGCAGTTTATGGGGACAGGGGGCATTAAATGAGCAGTTCTTC; CDR3aa: CASSLWGQGALNEQFF
v_gene: TRBV6-5; d_gene: NA; j_gene: TRBJ2-3; abundance: NA; CDR3nt: TGTGCCCCTTCTGGAGGCACAGATACGCAGTATTTT; CDR3aa: CAPSGGTDTQYF
v_gene: TRBV30; d_gene: NA; j_gene: TRBJ2-5; abundance: NA; CDR3nt: TGTGCCTGGAGTCCCCGACGACTCACCCAAGAGACCCAGTACTTC; CDR3aa: CAWSPRRLTQETQYF
v_gene: TRBV19; d_gene: NA; j_gene: TRBJ1-1; abundance: once; CDR3nt: TGTGCCAGTAGTTGGGACTGGGTGAACACTGAAGCTTTCTTT; CDR3aa: CASSWDWVNTEAFF
v_gene: TRBV2; d_gene: NA; j_gene: TRBJ2-2; abundance: NA; CDR3nt: TGTGCCAGCGGCCCATACACCGGGGAGCTGTTTTTT; CDR3aa: CASGPYTGELFF
v_gene: TRBV30; d_gene: TRBD1; j_gene: TRBJ1-2; abundance: NA; CDR3nt: TGTGCCTGCCGTAGGGGTGGGACAGGGGGCCATGGCTACACCTTC; CDR3aa: CACRRGGTGGHGYTF
v_gene: TRBV12-3/TRBV12-4; d_gene: TRBD1; j_gene: TRBJ1-1; abundance: NA; CDR3nt: TGTGCCAGCAGTACTGAGACAGGGGCCCCGGCTTTCTTT; CDR3aa: CASSTETGAPAFF
v_gene: TRBV19; d_gene: TRBD1; j_gene: TRBJ1-3; abundance: NA; CDR3nt: TGTGCCAGTAGCCGACAGGGCTCTGGAAACACCATATATTTT; CDR3aa: CASSRQGSGNTIYF
v_gene: TRBV30; d_gene: TRBD2; j_gene: TRBJ2-3; abundance: NA; CDR3nt: TGTGCCTTGGGGAAAGCGGGGGGGGATACGCAGTATTTT; CDR3aa: CALGKAGGDTQYF
v_gene: TRBV9; d_gene: NA; j_gene: TRBJ1-4; abundance: NA; CDR3nt: TGTGCCAGCAGCGTGACAGGTCGTAATGAAAAACTGTTTTTT; CDR3aa: CASSVTGRNEKLFF
v_gene: TRBV11-3; d_gene: NA; j_gene: TRBJ2-5; abundance: NA; CDR3nt: TGTGCCAGCAGCCGGGGGATCCAAGAGACCCAGTACTTC; CDR3aa: CASSRGIQETQYF
v_gene: TRBV13; d_gene: NA; j_gene: TRBJ1-2; abundance: NA; CDR3nt: TGTGCCAGCAGCTTAGGAGTGGGCCAGGCCTATGGCTACACCTTC; CDR3aa: CASSLGVGQAYGYTF
v_gene: TRBV29-1; d_gene: TRBD1; j_gene: TRBJ1-1; abundance: NA; CDR3nt: TGCAGCGTCACGACAGGGGTCAGTGAAGCTTTCTTT; CDR3aa: CSVTTGVSEAFF
v_gene: TRBV7-9; d_gene: TRBD2; j_gene: TRBJ2-1; abundance: NA; CDR3nt: TGTGCCAGCAGCCGTAGCGGGGGGGCCAAGGAGCAGTTCTTC; CDR3aa: CASSRSGGAKEQFF
v_gene: TRBV27; d_gene: NA; j_gene: TRBJ2-1; abundance: NA; CDR3nt: TGTGCCAGCAGTTTATTCCCCAACAATGAGCAGTTCTTC; CDR3aa: CASSLFPNNEQFF
v_gene: TRBV28; d_gene: NA; j_gene: TRBJ1-3; abundance: NA; CDR3nt: TGTGCCAGCAGTTTAGGGAGTGGGAGGTTTGGAAACACCATATATTTT; CDR3aa: CASSLGSGRFGNTIYF
v_gene: TRBV6-4; d_gene: NA; j_gene: TRBJ1-2; abundance: NA; CDR3nt: TGTGCCAGCAGTGGGGGAGGGCAGGGTCGGAGATACTATGGCTACACCTTC; CDR3aa: CASSGGGQGRRYYGYTF
v_gene: TRBV30; d_gene: NA; j_gene: TRBJ1-3; abundance: NA; CDR3nt: TGTGCCTGGAGTAATGGCGGGGGAAACACCATATATTTT; CDR3aa: CAWSNGGGNTIYF
v_gene: TRBV10-1; d_gene: NA; j_gene: TRBJ1-2; abundance: NA; CDR3nt: TGCGCCAGCAGTGAGGTCAGGGGTGGAGGCTACACCTTC; CDR3aa: CASSEVRGGGYTF
v_gene: TRBV9; d_gene: NA; j_gene: TRBJ1-1; abundance: NA; CDR3nt: TGTGCCAGCAGCCCTCACACAGGGAACACTGAAGCTTTCTTT; CDR3aa: CASSPHTGNTEAFF
v_gene: TRBV12-3/TRBV12-4; d_gene: NA; j_gene: TRBJ2-5; abundance: NA; CDR3nt: TGTGCCAGCAGTTTGGGACTCGTAACGACCCAGTACTTC; CDR3aa: CASSLGLVTTQYF
v_gene: TRBV4-1; d_gene: NA; j_gene: TRBJ1-5; abundance: NA; CDR3nt: TGCGCCAGCAGCCGAGAAGTAGATCAGCCCCAGCATTTT; CDR3aa: CASSREVDQPQHF
v_gene: TRBV30; d_gene: NA; j_gene: TRBJ2-2; abundance: NA; CDR3nt: TGTGCCTGGAATCTTGGTAGGGGGACCGGGGAGCTGTTTTTT; CDR3aa: CAWNLGRGTGELFF
v_gene: TRBV6-5; d_gene: NA; j_gene: TRBJ2-7; abundance: NA; CDR3nt: TGTGCCAGCATGAGGGGGAGCTTCTACGAGCAGTACTTC; CDR3aa: CASMRGSFYEQYF
v_gene: TRBV4-3; d_gene: NA; j_gene: TRBJ2-5; abundance: NA; CDR3nt: TGCGCCAGCAGCCAAAAGACGGGTCTTGTCGGGCAAGAGACCCAGTACTTC; CDR3aa: CASSQKTGLVGQETQYF
v_gene: TRBV30; d_gene: NA; j_gene: TRBJ1-1; abundance: NA; CDR3nt: TGTGCCTGGAGTATGGGGGGGAGCACTGAAGCTTTCTTT; CDR3aa: CAWSMGGSTEAFF
v_gene: TRBV19; d_gene: TRBD1; j_gene: TRBJ1-2; abundance: NA; CDR3nt: TGTGCCAGCCGGACAGGGGGGGAGTATGGCTACACCTTC; CDR3aa: CASRTGGEYGYTF
v_gene: TRBV30; d_gene: TRBD1; j_gene: TRBJ1-2; abundance: NA; CDR3nt: TGTGCCTGGGGAGGACAGGGGCGCGGCTACACCTTC; CDR3aa: CAWGGQGRGYTF
v_gene: TRBV7-3; d_gene: TRBD2; j_gene: TRBJ2-1; abundance: NA; CDR3nt: TGTGCCAGCAGCTTACTAGCGGGGGACTACAATGAGCAGTTCTTC; CDR3aa: CASSLLAGDYNEQFF
v_gene: TRBV19; d_gene: TRBD1; j_gene: TRBJ1-6; abundance: few; CDR3nt: TGTGCCAGTAGTGGGACAGGGGATTCACCCCTCCACTTT; CDR3aa: CASSGTGDSPLHF
v_gene: TRBV5-1; d_gene: NA; j_gene: TRBJ1-1; abundance: NA; CDR3nt: TGCGCCAGCAGCCCGACACAGGGTCCGACTGAAGCTTTCTTT; CDR3aa: CASSPTQGPTEAFF
v_gene: TRBV9; d_gene: NA; j_gene: TRBJ1-2; abundance: NA; CDR3nt: TGTGCCAGCAGCGTAGGGGACACGCTGGACTATGGCTACACCTTC; CDR3aa: CASSVGDTLDYGYTF
v_gene: TRBV12-3/TRBV12-4; d_gene: TRBD1; j_gene: TRBJ1-2; abundance: NA; CDR3nt: TGTGCCAGCAGTGTGACAGGGACCTATGGCTACACCTTC; CDR3aa: CASSVTGTYGYTF
v_gene: TRBV5-4; d_gene: NA; j_gene: TRBJ1-2; abundance: once; CDR3nt: TGTGCCAGCAGGCATGAAGGGCCTACAGGGTATGGCTACACCTTC; CDR3aa: CASRHEGPTGYGYTF
v_gene: TRBV12-5; d_gene: TRBD1; j_gene: TRBJ1-4; abundance: NA; CDR3nt: TGTGCTAGTGGATTGACAGGGCCCCTCCTTCCCAATGAAAAACTGTTTTTT; CDR3aa: CASGLTGPLLPNEKLFF
v_gene: TRBV12-3/TRBV12-4; d_gene: TRBD1; j_gene: TRBJ1-1; abundance: few; CDR3nt: TGTGCCAGCAGTTTTGGGACAGGTCGGGAGGCTTTCTTT; CDR3aa: CASSFGTGREAFF
v_gene: TRBV2; d_gene: NA; j_gene: TRBJ1-1; abundance: NA; CDR3nt: TGTGCCAGCAGTGAATTTAGAGGGATGAACACTGAAGCTTTCTTT; CDR3aa: CASSEFRGMNTEAFF
v_gene: TRBV6-6; d_gene: NA; j_gene: TRBJ2-5; abundance: NA; CDR3nt: TGTGCCAGCAGTTACTCGTCCAGCAGGGTTGAGACCCAGTACTTC; CDR3aa: CASSYSSSRVETQYF
v_gene: TRBV19; d_gene: TRBD1; j_gene: TRBJ1-2; abundance: NA; CDR3nt: TGTGCCAGTAGTAGGACAGGGGCTATCTATGGCTACACCTTC; CDR3aa: CASSRTGAIYGYTF
v_gene: TRBV24-1; d_gene: NA; j_gene: TRBJ2-2; abundance: NA; CDR3nt: TGTGCGACAGGACCTGGCGGGGAGCTGTTTTTT; CDR3aa: CATGPGGELFF
v_gene: TRBV5-8; d_gene: TRBD1; j_gene: TRBJ1-1; abundance: NA; CDR3nt: TGTGCCAGCAGCCCTATAGGGGGCGGTAGTAACGCTGAAGCTTTCTTT; CDR3aa: CASSPIGGGSNAEAFF
v_gene: TRBV15; d_gene: TRBD1; j_gene: TRBJ2-3; abundance: NA; CDR3nt: TGTGCCACCGGGAGGCGGGACAGGGTAGGAGCTACGCAGTATTTT; CDR3aa: CATGRRDRVGATQYF